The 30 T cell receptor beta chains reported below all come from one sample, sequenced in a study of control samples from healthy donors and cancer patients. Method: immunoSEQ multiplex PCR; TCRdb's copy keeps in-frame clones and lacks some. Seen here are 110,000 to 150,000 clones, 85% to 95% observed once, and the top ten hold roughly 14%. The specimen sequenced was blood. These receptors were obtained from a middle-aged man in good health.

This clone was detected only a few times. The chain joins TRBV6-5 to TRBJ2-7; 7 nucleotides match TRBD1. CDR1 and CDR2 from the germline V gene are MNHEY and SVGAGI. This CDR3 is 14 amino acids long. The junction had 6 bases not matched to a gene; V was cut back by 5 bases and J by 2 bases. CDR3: CASSRQGSAYEQYF. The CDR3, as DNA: TGTGCCAGCAGTCGACAGGGATCGGCCTACGAGCAGTACTTC.

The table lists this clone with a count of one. CDR3 bases: TGTGCCAGCAGTCGTGCAGGGGGGTACAATGAGCAGTTCTTC. This gives the protein CASSRAGGYNEQFF. This rearrangement joins TRBV6-4 to TRBJ2-1, with a tentative D call TRBD1 (7 bases). Per the germline V gene, CDR1 is MRHNA and CDR2 is SNTAGT. The V end was cut by 5 bases, the J end by 4 bases, with 12 bases between. The CDR3 contains 14 residues.

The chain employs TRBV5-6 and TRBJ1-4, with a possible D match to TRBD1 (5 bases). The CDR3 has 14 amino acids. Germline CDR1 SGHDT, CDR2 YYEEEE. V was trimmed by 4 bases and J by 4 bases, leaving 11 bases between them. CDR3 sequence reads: CASSPGDGNEKLFF. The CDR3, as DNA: TGTGCCAGCAGCCCTGGGGACGGTAATGAAAAACTGTTTTTT.

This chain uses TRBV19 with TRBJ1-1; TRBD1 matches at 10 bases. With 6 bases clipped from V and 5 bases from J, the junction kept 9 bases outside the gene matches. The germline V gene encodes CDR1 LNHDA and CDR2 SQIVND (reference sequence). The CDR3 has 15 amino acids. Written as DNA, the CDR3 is TGTGCCAGTAGACGGACAGGGGGGAGGGAAACTGAAGCTTTCTTT. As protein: CASRRTGGRETEAFF. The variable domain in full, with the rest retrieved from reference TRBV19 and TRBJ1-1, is DGGITQSPKYLFRKEGQNVTLSCEQNLNHDAMYWYRQDPGQGLRLIYYSQIVNDFQKGDIAEGYSVSREKKESFPLTVTSAQKNPTAFYLCASRRTGGRETEAFFGQGTRLTVV.

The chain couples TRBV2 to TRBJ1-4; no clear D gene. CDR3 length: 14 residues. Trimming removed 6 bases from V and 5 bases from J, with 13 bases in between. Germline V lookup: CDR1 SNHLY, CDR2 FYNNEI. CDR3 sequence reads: CASRETGGNEKLFF. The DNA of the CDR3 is TGTGCCAGCAGGGAGACGGGAGGGAATGAAAAACTGTTTTTT.

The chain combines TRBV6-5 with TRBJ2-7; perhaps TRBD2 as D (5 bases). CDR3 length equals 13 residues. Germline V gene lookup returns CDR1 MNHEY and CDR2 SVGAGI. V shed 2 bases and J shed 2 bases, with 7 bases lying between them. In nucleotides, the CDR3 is TGTGCCAGCAGTTACGACGGGACCTACGAGCAGTACTTC. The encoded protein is CASSYDGTYEQYF.

The CDR3 region has the DNA TGTGCCAGCAGCCTGACAGGGGTTAGCACAGATACGCAGTATTTT. This codes for CASSLTGVSTDTQYF. This chain joins TRBV6-4 and TRBJ2-3; 8 nucleotides agree with TRBD1. Germline V gene data show CDR1 as MRHNA and CDR2 as SNTAGT. J gave up 0 bases and V 6 bases, and 5 bases lay outside the gene matches. The CDR3 totals 15 residues.

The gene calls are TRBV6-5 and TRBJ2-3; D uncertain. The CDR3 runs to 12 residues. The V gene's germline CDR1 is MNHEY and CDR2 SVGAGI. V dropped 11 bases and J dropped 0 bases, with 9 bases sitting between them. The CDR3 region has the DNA TGTGCCTCTACAGATAGCACAGATACGCAGTATTTT. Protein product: CASTDSTDTQYF.

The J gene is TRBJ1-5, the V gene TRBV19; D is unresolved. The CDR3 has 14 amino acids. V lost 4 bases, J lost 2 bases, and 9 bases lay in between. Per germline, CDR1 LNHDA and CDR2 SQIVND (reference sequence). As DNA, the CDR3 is TGTGCCAGTAGTACAGAGGGTCGCAATCAGCCCCAGCATTTT. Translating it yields CASSTEGRNQPQHF.

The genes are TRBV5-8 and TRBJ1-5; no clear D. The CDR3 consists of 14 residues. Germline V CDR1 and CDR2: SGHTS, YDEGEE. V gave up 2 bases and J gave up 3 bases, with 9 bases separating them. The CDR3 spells CASSLGENNQPQHF. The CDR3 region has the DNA TGTGCCAGCAGCTTAGGTGAGAACAATCAGCCCCAGCATTTT.

Here the CDR3 DNA reads TGCGCCAGCAGCCTAGGGACCTACCAAGAGACCCAGTACTTC. The encoded protein is CASSLGTYQETQYF. V and J are TRBV5-1 and TRBJ2-5; D possibly matches TRBD1 or TRBD2 (5 bases each). This CDR3 spans 14 amino acids. CDR1 SGHRS and CDR2 YFSETQ come from the germline V gene. Trimming removed 4 bases at V and 0 bases at J, with 10 bases between.

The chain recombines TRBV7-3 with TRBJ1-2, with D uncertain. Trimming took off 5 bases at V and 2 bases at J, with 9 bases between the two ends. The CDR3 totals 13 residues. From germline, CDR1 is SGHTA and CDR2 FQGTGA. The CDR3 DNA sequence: TGTGCCAGCAGCCTCGCCGCGAACTATGGCTACACCTTC. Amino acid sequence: CASSLAANYGYTF.

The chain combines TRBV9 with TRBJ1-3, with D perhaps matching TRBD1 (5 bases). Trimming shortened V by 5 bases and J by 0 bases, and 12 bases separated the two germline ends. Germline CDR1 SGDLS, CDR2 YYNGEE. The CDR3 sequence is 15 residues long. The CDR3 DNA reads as TGTGCCAGCAGTGAAACGGGGGGCTCTGGAAACACCATATATTTT. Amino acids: CASSETGGSGNTIYF. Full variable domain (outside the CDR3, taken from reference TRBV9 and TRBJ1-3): DSGVTQTPKHLITATGQRVTLRCSPRSGDLSVYWYQQSLDQGLQFLIQYYNGEERAKGNILERFSAQQFPDLHSELNLSSLELGDSALYFCASSETGGSGNTIYFGEGSWLTVV.

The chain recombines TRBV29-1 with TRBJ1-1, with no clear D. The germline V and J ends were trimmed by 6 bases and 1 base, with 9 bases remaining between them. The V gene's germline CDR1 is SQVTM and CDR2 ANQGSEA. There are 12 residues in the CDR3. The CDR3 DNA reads TGCAGCGTGGGTCTTGGGAACACTGAAGCTTTCTTT. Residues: CSVGLGNTEAFF.

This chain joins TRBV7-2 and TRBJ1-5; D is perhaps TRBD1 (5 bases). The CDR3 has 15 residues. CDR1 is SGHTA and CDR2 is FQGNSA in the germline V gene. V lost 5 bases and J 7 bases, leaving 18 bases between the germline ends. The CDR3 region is CASSPMQGRGQPQHF. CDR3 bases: TGTGCCAGCAGCCCCATGCAGGGTCGGGGCCAGCCCCAGCATTTT.

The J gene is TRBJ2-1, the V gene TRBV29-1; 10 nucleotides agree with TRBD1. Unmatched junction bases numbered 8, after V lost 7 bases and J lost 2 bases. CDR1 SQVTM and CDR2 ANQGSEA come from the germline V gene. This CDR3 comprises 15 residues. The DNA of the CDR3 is TGCAGCGCCGGACAGGGGGGGGGACCCTACAATGAGCAGTTCTTC. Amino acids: CSAGQGGGPYNEQFF.

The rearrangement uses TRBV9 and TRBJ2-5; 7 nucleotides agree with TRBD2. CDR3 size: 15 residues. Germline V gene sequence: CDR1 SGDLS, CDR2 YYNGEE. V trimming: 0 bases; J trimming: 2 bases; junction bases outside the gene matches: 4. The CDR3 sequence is CASSVGLAVQETQYF. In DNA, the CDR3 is TGTGCCAGCAGCGTAGGCCTAGCGGTACAAGAGACCCAGTACTTC.

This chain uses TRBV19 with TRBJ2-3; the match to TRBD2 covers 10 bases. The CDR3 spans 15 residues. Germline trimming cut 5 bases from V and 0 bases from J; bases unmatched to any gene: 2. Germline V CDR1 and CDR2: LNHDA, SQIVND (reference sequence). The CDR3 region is CASSAGLASTDTQYF. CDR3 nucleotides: TGTGCCAGTAGTGCGGGACTAGCGAGCACAGATACGCAGTATTTT.

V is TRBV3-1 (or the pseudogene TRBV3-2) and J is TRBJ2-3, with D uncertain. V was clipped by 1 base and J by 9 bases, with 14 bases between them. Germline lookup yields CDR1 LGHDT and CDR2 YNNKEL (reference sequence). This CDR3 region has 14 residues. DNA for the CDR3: TGTGCCAGCAGCCAAGTTAGGGCCGGATCAACGCAGTATTTT. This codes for CASSQVRAGSTQYF.

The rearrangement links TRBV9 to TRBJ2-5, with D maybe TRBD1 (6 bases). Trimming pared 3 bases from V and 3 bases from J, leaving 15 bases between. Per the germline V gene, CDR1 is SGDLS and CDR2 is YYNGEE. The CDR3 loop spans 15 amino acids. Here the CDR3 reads CASSAELTGKETQYF. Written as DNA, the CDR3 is TGTGCCAGCAGCGCAGAACTAACAGGGAAAGAGACCCAGTACTTC.

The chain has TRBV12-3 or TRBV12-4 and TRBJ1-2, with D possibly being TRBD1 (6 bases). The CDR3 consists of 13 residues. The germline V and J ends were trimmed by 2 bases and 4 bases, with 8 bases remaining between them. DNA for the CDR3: TGTGCCAGCAGTTTAAACAGGGTCTATGGCTACACCTTC. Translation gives CASSLNRVYGYTF.

DNA of the CDR3: TGTGCCAGCAGAAAAAGGGGACAGGGGGGGAATGAGCAGTTCTTC. This codes for CASRKRGQGGNEQFF. The gene calls are TRBV7-2 and TRBJ2-1; 11 nucleotides align to TRBD1. Trimming took 6 bases from V and 7 from J; bases not matched to a gene: 8. Germline-derived CDR1 and CDR2 are SGHTA and FQGNSA. This CDR3 comprises 15 residues.

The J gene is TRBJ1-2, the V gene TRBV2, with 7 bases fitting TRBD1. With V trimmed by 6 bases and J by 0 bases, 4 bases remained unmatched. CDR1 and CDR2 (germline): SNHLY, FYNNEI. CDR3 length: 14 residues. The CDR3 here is CASRGQASNYGYTF. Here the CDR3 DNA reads TGTGCCAGCAGAGGACAGGCATCTAACTATGGCTACACCTTC.

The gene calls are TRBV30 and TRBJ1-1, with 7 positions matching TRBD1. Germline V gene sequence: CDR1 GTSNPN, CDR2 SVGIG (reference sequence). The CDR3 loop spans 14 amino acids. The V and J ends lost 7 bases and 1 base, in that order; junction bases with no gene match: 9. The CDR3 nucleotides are TGTGCCTCAAAAGGGGGCAGGAAGAACACTGAAGCTTTCTTT. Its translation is CASKGGRKNTEAFF.

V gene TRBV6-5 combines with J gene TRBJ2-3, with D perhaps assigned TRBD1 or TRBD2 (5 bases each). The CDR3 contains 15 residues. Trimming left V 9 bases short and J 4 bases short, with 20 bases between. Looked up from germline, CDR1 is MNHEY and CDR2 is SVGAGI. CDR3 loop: CASRDASFGADTQYF. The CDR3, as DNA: TGTGCCAGTCGGGACGCCAGTTTTGGGGCAGATACGCAGTATTTT.

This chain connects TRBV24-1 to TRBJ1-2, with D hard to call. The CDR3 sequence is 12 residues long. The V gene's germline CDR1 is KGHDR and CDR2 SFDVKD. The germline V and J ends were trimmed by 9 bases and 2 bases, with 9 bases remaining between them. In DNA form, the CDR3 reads TGTGCCACCTCTGATTCCAACTATGGCTACACCTTC. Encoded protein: CATSDSNYGYTF.

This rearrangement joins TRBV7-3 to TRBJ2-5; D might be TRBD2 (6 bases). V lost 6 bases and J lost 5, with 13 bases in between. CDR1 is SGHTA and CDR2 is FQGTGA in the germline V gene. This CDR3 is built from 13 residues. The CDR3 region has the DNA TGTGCCAGCAGTCCCGGGACTGACGAGACCCAGTACTTC. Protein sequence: CASSPGTDETQYF.

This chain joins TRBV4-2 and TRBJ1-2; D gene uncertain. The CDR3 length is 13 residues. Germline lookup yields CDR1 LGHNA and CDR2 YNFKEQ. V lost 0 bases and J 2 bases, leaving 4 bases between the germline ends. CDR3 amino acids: CASSQDKNYGYTF. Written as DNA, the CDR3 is TGTGCCAGCAGCCAAGACAAGAACTATGGCTACACCTTC.

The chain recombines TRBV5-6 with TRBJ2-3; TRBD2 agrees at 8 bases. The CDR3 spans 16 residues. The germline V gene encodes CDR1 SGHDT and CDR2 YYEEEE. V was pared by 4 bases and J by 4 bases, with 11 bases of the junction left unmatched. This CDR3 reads CASSAYGTRFPDTQYF. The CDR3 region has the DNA TGTGCCAGCAGCGCCTACGGGACTAGGTTCCCAGATACGCAGTATTTT.

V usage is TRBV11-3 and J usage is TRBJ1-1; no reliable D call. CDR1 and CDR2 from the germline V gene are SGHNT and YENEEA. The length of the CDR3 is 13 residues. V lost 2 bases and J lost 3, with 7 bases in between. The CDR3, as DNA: TGTGCCAGCAGCTTATTATCGGACACTGAAGCTTTCTTT. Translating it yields CASSLLSDTEAFF. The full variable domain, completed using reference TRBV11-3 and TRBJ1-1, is EAGVVQSPRYKIIEKKQPVAFWCNPISGHNTLYWYLQNLGQGPELLIRYENEEAVDDSQLPKDRFSAERLKGVDSTLKIQPAELGDSAVYLCASSLLSDTEAFFGQGTRLTVV.